A single T cell receptor beta chain is shown here with its context. Its antigen is unknown. These data are taken from a study of cytomegalovirus exposure and HLA in healthy donors. General study findings and limits: Most TCR sequences were rare, but some public TCRs occurred in many donors. A later analysis showed that HLA-associated TCR beta chains had undergone more clonal expansion than equally common others. Evidence from a later analysis indicated that most CMV-associated TCR beta chains looked HLA-restricted. In a later analysis, parvovirus B19, influenza, CMV and Epstein-Barr virus appeared linked to several top co-occurrence clusters.

Per germline, CDR1 PRHDT and CDR2 FYEKMQ (reference sequence). The CDR3 has 20 amino acids. V lost 5 bases and J lost 0, with 29 bases in between. PCR primers comprised 60 Vbeta and 13 Jbeta primers. Assay: immunoSEQ multiplex PCR; the TCRdb copy retains only in-frame clones and omits some. The sample records around 180,000 clones, 84% being singletons. Sequencing input: PBMCs. The clonotype originates from a girl aged 2-10 years in good health and CMV-seropositive. V is TRBV13 and J is TRBJ2-7; TRBD2 is a possible D gene (5 bases). CDR3 bases: TGTGCCAGCAGCCAAACCTTGCTTTTCCGCGGGCGGTGGGCCTCCTACGAGCAGTACTTC. Encoded protein: CASSQTLLFRGRWASYEQYF. The full variable domain, its missing parts supplied by reference TRBV13 and TRBJ2-7, is AAGVIQSPRHLIKEKRETATLKCYPIPRHDTVYWYQQGPGQDPQFLISFYEKMQSDKGSIPDRFSAQQFSDYHSELNMSSLELGDSALYFCASSQTLLFRGRWASYEQYFGPGTRLTVT.